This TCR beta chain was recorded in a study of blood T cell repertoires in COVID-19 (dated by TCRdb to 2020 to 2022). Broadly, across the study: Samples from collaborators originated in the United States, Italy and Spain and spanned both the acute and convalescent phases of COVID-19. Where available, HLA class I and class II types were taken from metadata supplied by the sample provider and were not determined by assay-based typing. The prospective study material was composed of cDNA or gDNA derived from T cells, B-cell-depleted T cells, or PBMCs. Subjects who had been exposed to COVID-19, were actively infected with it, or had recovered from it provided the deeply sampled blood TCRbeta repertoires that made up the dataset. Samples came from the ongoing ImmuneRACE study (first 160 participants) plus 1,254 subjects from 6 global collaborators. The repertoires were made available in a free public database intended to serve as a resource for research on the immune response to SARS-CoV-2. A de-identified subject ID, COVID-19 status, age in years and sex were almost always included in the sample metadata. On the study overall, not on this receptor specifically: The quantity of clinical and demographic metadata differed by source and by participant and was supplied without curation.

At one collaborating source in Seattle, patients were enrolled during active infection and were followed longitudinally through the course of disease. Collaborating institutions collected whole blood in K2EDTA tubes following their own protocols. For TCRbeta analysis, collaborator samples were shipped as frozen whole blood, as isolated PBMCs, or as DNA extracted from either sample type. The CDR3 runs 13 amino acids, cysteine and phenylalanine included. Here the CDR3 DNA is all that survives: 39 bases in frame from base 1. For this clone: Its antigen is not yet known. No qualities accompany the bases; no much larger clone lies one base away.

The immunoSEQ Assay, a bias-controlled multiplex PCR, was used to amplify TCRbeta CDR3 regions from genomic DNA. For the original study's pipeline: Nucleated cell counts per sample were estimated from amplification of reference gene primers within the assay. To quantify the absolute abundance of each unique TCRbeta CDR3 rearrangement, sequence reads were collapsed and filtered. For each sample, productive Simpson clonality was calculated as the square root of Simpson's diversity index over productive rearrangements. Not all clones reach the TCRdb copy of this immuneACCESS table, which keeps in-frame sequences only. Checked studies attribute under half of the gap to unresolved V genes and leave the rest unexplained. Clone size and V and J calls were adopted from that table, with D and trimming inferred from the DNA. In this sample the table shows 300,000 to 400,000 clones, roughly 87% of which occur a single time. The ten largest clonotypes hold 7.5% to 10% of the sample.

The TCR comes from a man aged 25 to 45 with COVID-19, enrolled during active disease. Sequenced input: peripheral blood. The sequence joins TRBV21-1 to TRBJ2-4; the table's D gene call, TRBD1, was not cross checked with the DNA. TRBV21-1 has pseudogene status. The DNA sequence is TGTGCCAGCAGTTGGACAGGGGTGAACATTCAGTACTTC. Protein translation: CASSWTGVNIQYF.